This T cell receptor beta chain was sequenced during a study of glioma-infiltrating T cells after dendritic cell vaccination. Study background: Samples are from glioblastoma patients in Phase I and II dendritic cell vaccine trials.

The V and J ends lost 0 bases and 3 bases respectively, with 18 bases between them. CDR3 size: 17 residues. Per germline, CDR1 SGHRS and CDR2 YFSETQ. Time point here: after dendritic cell vaccination, including at tumor progression/relapse. Isocitrate dehydrogenase mutation was absent in all glioblastoma patients. Repertoires were generated with immunoSEQ multiplex PCR, while TCRdb's copy carries only in-frame clones and drops some. Altogether more than 95,000 clones are present, around 80% being singletons, with the ten largest covering roughly 5.5%. This TCR was recovered from a human donor with glioblastoma. The chain uses TRBV5-1 and TRBJ1-2, with unresolved D. Sequences were derived from blood, sampled after dendritic cell vaccination. The CDR3 sequence is CASSLDSVPLEDYGYTF. The CDR3 DNA follows: TGCGCCAGCAGCTTGGATTCAGTACCACTCGAGGACTATGGCTACACCTTC.